This T cell receptor beta chain was captured by sequencing in a study of beta chain features in type 1 diabetes. Whole-study findings and limits: Among patients with Type 1 diabetes, TCRB CDR3s were moderately but significantly shorter in every one of the four CD4+ subsets.

Expressed TCRB transcripts got sequenced, as all isolated RNA was reverse transcribed. Clones were read by immunoSEQ multiplex PCR, and TCRdb kept only the in-frame ones, dropping some. Of about 650,000 clones in the sample, around 12% were seen once. The germline gives CDR1 LNHDA, CDR2 SQIVND (reference sequence). The CDR3 extends over 19 amino acids. V lost 6 bases to trimming and J lost 4 bases, with 28 bases between them. As to this clone: The antigen remains undetermined.

The TCR sequence derives from a man aged 25 to 45 with type 1 diabetes. The sample taken for sequencing was naive CD4+ T cells from blood. The rearrangement uses TRBV19 and TRBJ1-5, with a tentative D call TRBD1 (5 bases). CDR3 sequence reads: CASSPPFLTGSTDNQPQHF. CDR3 nucleotide sequence: TGTGCCAGTAGCCCCCCTTTTCTAACAGGCTCCACTGATAATCAGCCCCAGCATTTT.